One T cell receptor beta chain is described in this entry. This sample was included in a study of blood T cell repertoires in COVID-19. Across the whole study: Spain, Italy and the United States supplied samples that represented acute and convalescent COVID-19.

Enrollment of patients from Seattle took place during active infection, with longitudinal follow-up. The CDR3 contains 16 residues. With V trimmed by 5 bases and J by 4 bases, 13 bases remained unmatched. Germline-derived CDR1 and CDR2 are SEHNR and FQNEAQ (reference sequence). Profiled with immunoSEQ multiplex PCR; TCRdb holds only in-frame clones, not every one. The table records about 130,000 clones, about four fifths of them present only once. This clonotype was sampled from a man aged 30 to 45 with COVID-19, enrolled during active disease. The chain uses TRBV7-9 and TRBJ2-7; 8 bases align to TRBD1. Sequencing used peripheral blood. The CDR3 sequence: CASSPTRGQGGYEQYF. As DNA, the CDR3 is TGTGCCAGCAGCCCAACTCGCGGACAGGGTGGGTACGAGCAGTACTTC. The full variable domain, rest sourced from reference TRBV7-9 and TRBJ2-7, is DTGVSQNPRHKITKRGQNVTFRCDPISEHNRLYWYRQTLGQGPEFLTYFQNEAQLEKSRLLSDRFSAERPKGSFSTLEIQRTEQGDSAMYLCASSPTRGQGGYEQYFGPGTRLTVT.